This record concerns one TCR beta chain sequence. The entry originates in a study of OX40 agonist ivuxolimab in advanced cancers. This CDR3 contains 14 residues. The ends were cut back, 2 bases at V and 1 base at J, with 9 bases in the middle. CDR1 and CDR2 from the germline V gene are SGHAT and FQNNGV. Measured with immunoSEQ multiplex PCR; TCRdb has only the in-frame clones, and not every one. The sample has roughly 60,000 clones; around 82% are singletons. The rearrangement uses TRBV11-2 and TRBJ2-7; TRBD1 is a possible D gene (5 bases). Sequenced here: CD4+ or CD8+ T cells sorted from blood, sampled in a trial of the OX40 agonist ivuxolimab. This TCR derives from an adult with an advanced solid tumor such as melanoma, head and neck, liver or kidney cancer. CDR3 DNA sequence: TGTGCCAGCAGCTTAATAGGGGCTTCCTACGAGCAGTACTTC. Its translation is CASSLIGASYEQYF.